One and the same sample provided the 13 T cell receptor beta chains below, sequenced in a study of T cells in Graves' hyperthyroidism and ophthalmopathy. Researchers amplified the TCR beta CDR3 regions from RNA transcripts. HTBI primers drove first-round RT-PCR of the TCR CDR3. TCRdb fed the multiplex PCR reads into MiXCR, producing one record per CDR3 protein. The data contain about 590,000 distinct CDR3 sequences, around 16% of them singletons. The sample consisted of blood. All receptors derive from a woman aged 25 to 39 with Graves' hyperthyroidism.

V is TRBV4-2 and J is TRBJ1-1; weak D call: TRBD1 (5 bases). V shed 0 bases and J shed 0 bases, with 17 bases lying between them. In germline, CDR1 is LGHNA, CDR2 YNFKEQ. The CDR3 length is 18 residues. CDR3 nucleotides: TGTGCCAGCAGCCAAGATCGAGAGGGGTCGGGAATGAACACTGAAGCTTTCTTT. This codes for CASSQDREGSGMNTEAFF.

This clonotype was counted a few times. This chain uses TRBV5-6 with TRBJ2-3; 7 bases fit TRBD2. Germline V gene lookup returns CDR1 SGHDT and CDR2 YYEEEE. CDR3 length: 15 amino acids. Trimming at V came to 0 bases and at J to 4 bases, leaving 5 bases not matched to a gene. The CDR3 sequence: CASSLGAGVPDTQYF. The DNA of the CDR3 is TGTGCCAGCAGCTTGGGGGCGGGAGTTCCAGATACGCAGTATTTT.

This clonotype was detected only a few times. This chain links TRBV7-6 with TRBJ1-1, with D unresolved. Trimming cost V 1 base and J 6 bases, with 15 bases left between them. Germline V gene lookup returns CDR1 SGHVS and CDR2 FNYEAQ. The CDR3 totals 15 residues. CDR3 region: CASSLEDQSTAEAFF. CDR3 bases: TGTGCCAGCAGCTTAGAGGACCAGTCGACGGCTGAAGCTTTCTTT. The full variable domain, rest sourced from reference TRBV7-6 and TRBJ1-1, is GAGVSQSPRYKVTKRGQDVALRCDPISGHVSLYWYRQALGQGPEFLTYFNYEAQQDKSGLPNDRFSAERPEGSISTLTIQRTEQRDSAMYRCASSLEDQSTAEAFFGQGTRLTVV.

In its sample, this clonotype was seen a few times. CDR3 protein: CATSDSVLTSGPIIAKNIQYF. As DNA, the CDR3 is TGTGCCACCAGCGACTCCGTCCTAACTAGCGGGCCTATTATAGCCAAAAACATTCAGTACTTC. The genes are TRBV24-1 and TRBJ2-4; 9 bases are shared with TRBD2. The V gene end was trimmed by 7 bases and the J gene end by 0 bases; junction bases not matched to a gene: 21. The CDR3 length is 21 residues. Germline values: CDR1 KGHDR, CDR2 SFDVKD.

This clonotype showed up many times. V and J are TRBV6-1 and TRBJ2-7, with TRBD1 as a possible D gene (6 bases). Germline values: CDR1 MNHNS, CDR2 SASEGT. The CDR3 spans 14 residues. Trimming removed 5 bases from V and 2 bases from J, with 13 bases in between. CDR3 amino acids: CASSIRDTTYEQYF. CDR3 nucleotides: TGTGCCAGCAGTATCCGGGACACTACCTACGAGCAGTACTTC.

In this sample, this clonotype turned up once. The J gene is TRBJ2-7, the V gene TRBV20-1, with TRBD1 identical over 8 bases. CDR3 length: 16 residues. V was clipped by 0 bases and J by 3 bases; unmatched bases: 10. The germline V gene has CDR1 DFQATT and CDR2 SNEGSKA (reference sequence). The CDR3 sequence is CSARDLWTGTHYEQYF. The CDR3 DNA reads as TGCAGTGCTAGAGATCTCTGGACAGGGACCCACTACGAGCAGTACTTC.

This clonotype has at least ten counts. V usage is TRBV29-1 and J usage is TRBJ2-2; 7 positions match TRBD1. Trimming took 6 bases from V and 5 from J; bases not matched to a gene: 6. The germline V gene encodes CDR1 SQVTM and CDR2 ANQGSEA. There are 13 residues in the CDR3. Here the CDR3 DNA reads TGCAGCGTGGACTCACAGGGGACCGGGGAGCTGTTTTTT. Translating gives CSVDSQGTGELFF.

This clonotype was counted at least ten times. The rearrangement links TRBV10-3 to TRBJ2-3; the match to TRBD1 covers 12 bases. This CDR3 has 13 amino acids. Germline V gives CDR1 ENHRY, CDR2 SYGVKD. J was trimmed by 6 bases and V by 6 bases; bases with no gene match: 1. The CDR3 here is CAIRGQGADTQYF. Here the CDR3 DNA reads TGTGCCATCAGGGGACAGGGGGCTGATACGCAGTATTTT.

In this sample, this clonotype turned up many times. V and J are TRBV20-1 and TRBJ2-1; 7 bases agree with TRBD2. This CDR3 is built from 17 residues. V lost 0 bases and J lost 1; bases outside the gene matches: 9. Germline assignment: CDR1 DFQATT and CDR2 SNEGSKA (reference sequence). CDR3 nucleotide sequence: TGCAGTGCTAGAGATCTGTGGCAGGGAGGGTCCTACAATGAGCAGTTCTTC. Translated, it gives CSARDLWQGGSYNEQFF.

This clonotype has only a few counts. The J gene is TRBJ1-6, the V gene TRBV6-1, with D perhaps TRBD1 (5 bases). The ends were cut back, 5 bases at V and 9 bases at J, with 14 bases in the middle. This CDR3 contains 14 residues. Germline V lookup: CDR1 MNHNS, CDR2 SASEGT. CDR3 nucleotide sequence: TGTGCCAGCAGTACGGGGGTAGAGGGTTCACCCCTCCACTTT. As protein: CASSTGVEGSPLHF.

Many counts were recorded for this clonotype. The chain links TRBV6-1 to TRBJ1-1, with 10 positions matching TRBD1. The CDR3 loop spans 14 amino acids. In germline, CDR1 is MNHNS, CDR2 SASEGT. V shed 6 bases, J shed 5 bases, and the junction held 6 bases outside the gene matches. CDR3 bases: TGTGCCAGCAGAATGACAGGGGGCCGGACTGAAGCTTTCTTT. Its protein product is CASRMTGGRTEAFF.

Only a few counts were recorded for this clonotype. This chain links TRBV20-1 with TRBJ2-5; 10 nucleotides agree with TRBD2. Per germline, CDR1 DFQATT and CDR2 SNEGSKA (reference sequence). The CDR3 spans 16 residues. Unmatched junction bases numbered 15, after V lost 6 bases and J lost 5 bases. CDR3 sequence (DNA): TGCAGTGCAACTAGCGGGATGAAAAGAGTGGTGGAGACCCAGTACTTC. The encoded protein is CSATSGMKRVVETQYF.

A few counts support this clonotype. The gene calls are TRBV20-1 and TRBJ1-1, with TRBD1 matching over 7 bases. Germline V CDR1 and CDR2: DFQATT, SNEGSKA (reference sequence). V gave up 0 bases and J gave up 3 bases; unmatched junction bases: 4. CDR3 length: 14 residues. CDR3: CSARDVGTDTEAFF. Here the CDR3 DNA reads TGCAGTGCTAGAGACGTAGGGACAGACACTGAAGCTTTCTTT.